This is a list of T cell receptor beta chains from one sample in a study of cytomegalovirus exposure and HLA in healthy donors. The repertoire was sequenced with immunoSEQ multiplex PCR; TCRdb's copy has only in-frame clones and lacks some. The listing records 150,000 to 200,000 clones. Material: PBMCs. The origin of the receptors is a woman aged 55-69 years in good health and CMV-seronegative. The CDR3 runs from the conserved cysteine through the conserved F or W. A D gene is named only where the DNA matches it firmly.

TRBJ2-1,TRBV5-5,TRBD2,15,TGTGCCAGCAGCGGGCTAGCGGCGACCTACAATGAGCAGTTCTTC,CASSGLAATYNEQFF
TRBJ2-7,TRBV6-5,.,13,TGTGCCAGCAGTTCGGCGGGCTCCTACGAGCAGTACTTC,CASSSAGSYEQYF
TRBJ1-1,TRBV7-6,.,18,TGTGCCAGCAGCGAGGGCTCGGAAAACCTTCCTGTGGGGACTGAAGCTTTCTTT,CASSEGSENLPVGTEAFF
TRBJ1-2,TRBV15,TRBD1,14,TGTGCCACCAGCCCCCCTGACAGGGTTAGTGGCTACACCTTC,CATSPPDRVSGYTF
TRBJ2-7,TRBV7-9,.,14,TGTGCCAGCAGCTTAGATGGGGAGCCCTACGAGCAGTACTTC,CASSLDGEPYEQYF
TRBJ1-5,TRBV27,.,14,TGTGCCAGCAGTTTTCTGCAGGGTGGGCAGCCCCAGCATTTT,CASSFLQGGQPQHF
TRBJ2-7,TRBV2,.,14,TGTGCCGGAGAGCGGGACAGGTTTGCCTACGAGCAGTACTTC,CAGERDRFAYEQYF
TRBJ1-3,TRBV7-3,.,16,TGTGCCAGCAGCTTAACGTCAGCCGGGTCTGGAAACACCATATATTTT,CASSLTSAGSGNTIYF
TRBJ2-7,TRBV10-3,TRBD1,13,TGTGCCATCGGGACAGGGTTGGTGGACGAGCAGTACTTC,CAIGTGLVDEQYF
TRBJ2-5,TRBV9,.,13,TGTGCCAGCAGCGTAGGGACAGTAGAGACCCAGTACTTC,CASSVGTVETQYF
TRBJ2-1,TRBV5-1,TRBD2,19,TGCGCCAGCAGCTTGGGTCGACTAGCGGGGATCGGCTCCTACAATGAGCAGTTCTTC,CASSLGRLAGIGSYNEQFF
TRBJ1-1,TRBV4-1,.,14,TGCGCCAGCAGCCAAGTAGGGGGGGCCACTGAAGCTTTCTTT,CASSQVGGATEAFF
TRBJ2-1,TRBV5-1,TRBD1,14,TGCGCCAGCCTGCTCGGGACAGGAGTTGGTGAGCAGTTCTTC,CASLLGTGVGEQFF
TRBJ2-7,TRBV5-1,TRBD1,16,TGCGCCAGCAGCTTGTTTGCACAGGGGGCAACCAACGAGCAGTACTTC,CASSLFAQGATNEQYF